A selection of T cell receptor beta chains follows, all from one sample in a study of chemoradiotherapy in HPV16-positive cancers. Assay: immunoSEQ multiplex PCR; the TCRdb copy retains only in-frame clones and omits some. Of about 15,000 clones listed, roughly 88% are singletons. The starting material was blood, obtained from a patient who underwent chemoradiotherapy. The receptors derive from a human donor with HPV-associated anogenital cancer. The CDR3 runs from the conserved cysteine through the conserved F or W. Fields, in order: J gene, V gene, clone size, D gene, CDR3 DNA, CDR3 protein. D genes are given only for firm matches. The size of a clone is reported for some rows only, either as once, few or many, or as a class for expanded clones.

j_gene: TRBJ2-1
v_gene: TRBV27
abundance: NA
d_gene: TRBD2
CDR3nt: TGTGCCAGCAGTCCCCCCGGGGGGGCCCCCTACAATGAGCAGTTCTTC
CDR3aa: CASSPPGGAPYNEQFF

j_gene: TRBJ1-2
v_gene: TRBV5-8
abundance: NA
d_gene: NA
CDR3nt: TGTGCCAGCAGCCGTCTCGACTCGTCCTATGGCTACACCTTC
CDR3aa: CASSRLDSSYGYTF

j_gene: TRBJ2-1
v_gene: TRBV28
abundance: NA
d_gene: TRBD2
CDR3nt: TGTGCCAGCAGTATTAGCGGGTACTCCTACAATGAGCAGTTCTTC
CDR3aa: CASSISGYSYNEQFF

j_gene: TRBJ1-1
v_gene: TRBV19
abundance: once
d_gene: NA
CDR3nt: TGTGCCAGTAGTATGGCAGGGGTGACTGAAGCTTTCTTT
CDR3aa: CASSMAGVTEAFF

j_gene: TRBJ1-1
v_gene: TRBV19
abundance: few
d_gene: NA
CDR3nt: TGTGCCAGTAGATCCGGGCAGGGCACTGAAGCTTTCTTT
CDR3aa: CASRSGQGTEAFF

j_gene: TRBJ2-2
v_gene: TRBV11-2
abundance: NA
d_gene: NA
CDR3nt: TGTGCCAGCAGCCTCGGACTGGTACCCGGGGAGCTGTTTTTT
CDR3aa: CASSLGLVPGELFF

j_gene: TRBJ1-5
v_gene: TRBV28
abundance: NA
d_gene: NA
CDR3nt: TGTGCCAGCAGTTTATTAATGGGGGGGGATCAGCCCCAGCATTTT
CDR3aa: CASSLLMGGDQPQHF

j_gene: TRBJ2-3
v_gene: TRBV9
abundance: NA
d_gene: NA
CDR3nt: TGTGCCAGCAGCGTAGGTGGGACCGCTGGAGATACGCAGTATTTT
CDR3aa: CASSVGGTAGDTQYF

j_gene: TRBJ1-2
v_gene: TRBV9
abundance: NA
d_gene: TRBD1
CDR3nt: TGTGCCAGCAGCGTAGCGATACAGGGGGAGGGGAGCTATGGCTACACCTTC
CDR3aa: CASSVAIQGEGSYGYTF

j_gene: TRBJ1-1
v_gene: TRBV6-1
abundance: NA
d_gene: NA
CDR3nt: TGTGCCAGCAGTCCGACTCCTCACACTGAAGCTTTCTTT
CDR3aa: CASSPTPHTEAFF

j_gene: TRBJ1-1
v_gene: TRBV30
abundance: NA
d_gene: NA
CDR3nt: TGTGCCTGGAGCCCTGGACCGAACACTGAAGCTTTCTTT
CDR3aa: CAWSPGPNTEAFF

j_gene: TRBJ1-2
v_gene: TRBV10-3
abundance: once
d_gene: TRBD1
CDR3nt: TGTGCCATCACTCGGGACAGGTTCTATGGCTACACCTTC
CDR3aa: CAITRDRFYGYTF

j_gene: TRBJ2-1
v_gene: TRBV19
abundance: few
d_gene: TRBD2
CDR3nt: TGTGCCAGTAGTATAGGGCTAGCGGAATACAATGAGCAGTTCTTC
CDR3aa: CASSIGLAEYNEQFF

j_gene: TRBJ1-5
v_gene: TRBV4-1
abundance: NA
d_gene: TRBD1
CDR3nt: TGCGCCAGCAGCCAAGGGAGGGGGCGCCTTTTGGGTCAGCCCCAGCATTTT
CDR3aa: CASSQGRGRLLGQPQHF

j_gene: TRBJ1-1
v_gene: TRBV6-5
abundance: NA
d_gene: NA
CDR3nt: TGTGCCAGCAGCCGCGGGGAGAACACTGAAGCTTTCTTT
CDR3aa: CASSRGENTEAFF

j_gene: TRBJ1-6
v_gene: TRBV4-1
abundance: NA
d_gene: NA
CDR3nt: TGCGCCAGCAGCAATACGCGACAGAAAGATTCATGGGCCCTCCACTTT
CDR3aa: CASSNTRQKDSWALHF

j_gene: TRBJ2-1
v_gene: TRBV29-1
abundance: few
d_gene: TRBD2
CDR3nt: TGCAGCGTAGTCCCGGGACTAGCGGGAGTAAACAATGAGCAGTTCTTC
CDR3aa: CSVVPGLAGVNNEQFF

j_gene: TRBJ2-1
v_gene: TRBV5-1
abundance: NA
d_gene: TRBD2
CDR3nt: TGCGCCAGCAGCGGGGGACTAGCGGGACACTATGAGCAGTTCTTC
CDR3aa: CASSGGLAGHYEQFF

j_gene: TRBJ2-7
v_gene: TRBV5-1
abundance: few
d_gene: NA
CDR3nt: TGCGCCAGCAGCTCCGTTGCCGCAGGAGACGAGCAGTACTTC
CDR3aa: CASSSVAAGDEQYF

j_gene: TRBJ2-5
v_gene: TRBV2
abundance: NA
d_gene: NA
CDR3nt: TGTGCCAGCAGTGGATTCGAGGGGGAGACCCAGTACTTC
CDR3aa: CASSGFEGETQYF

j_gene: TRBJ2-7
v_gene: TRBV5-4
abundance: NA
d_gene: NA
CDR3nt: TGTGCCAGCAGCGCTGGACGGTCGTATTACGAGCAGTACTTC
CDR3aa: CASSAGRSYYEQYF

j_gene: TRBJ1-2
v_gene: TRBV28
abundance: NA
d_gene: TRBD1
CDR3nt: TGTGCCAGCAGCCGAGACAGGGTTGGCGGCTACACCTTC
CDR3aa: CASSRDRVGGYTF

j_gene: TRBJ1-5
v_gene: TRBV10-2
abundance: NA
d_gene: NA
CDR3nt: TGCGCCAGCACGGGATCGGTCCTCCTTAGCAATCAGCCCCAGCATTTT
CDR3aa: CASTGSVLLSNQPQHF

j_gene: TRBJ1-1
v_gene: TRBV6-5
abundance: once
d_gene: NA
CDR3nt: TGTGCCAGCAGTTACTCGCAGGGTCGGGAAGCTTTCTTT
CDR3aa: CASSYSQGREAFF

j_gene: TRBJ2-1
v_gene: TRBV7-3
abundance: NA
d_gene: NA
CDR3nt: TGTGCCAGCAGCTCTCGGGCTAGCTCCTCCTACAATGAGCAGTTCTTC
CDR3aa: CASSSRASSSYNEQFF

j_gene: TRBJ1-4
v_gene: TRBV2
abundance: NA
d_gene: NA
CDR3nt: TGTGCCAGCAGACAGGGTTATGAAAAACTGTTTTTT
CDR3aa: CASRQGYEKLFF

j_gene: TRBJ1-2
v_gene: TRBV30
abundance: NA
d_gene: TRBD1
CDR3nt: TGTGCCTGGAAACCCGGACAGGGGGTCCTCTATGGCTACACCTTC
CDR3aa: CAWKPGQGVLYGYTF

j_gene: TRBJ2-7
v_gene: TRBV25-1
abundance: NA
d_gene: NA
CDR3nt: TGTGCCAGCAGTGATGTATTGGGTCCAGGGAGCTACGAGCAGTACTTC
CDR3aa: CASSDVLGPGSYEQYF

j_gene: TRBJ1-1
v_gene: TRBV7-9
abundance: NA
d_gene: NA
CDR3nt: TGTGCCAGCAGCTTAGGCATGGCGAACACTGAAGCTTTCTTT
CDR3aa: CASSLGMANTEAFF

j_gene: TRBJ1-4
v_gene: TRBV15
abundance: NA
d_gene: NA
CDR3nt: TGTGCCACCAGCAGAGACCCGAATGAAAAACTGTTTTTT
CDR3aa: CATSRDPNEKLFF

j_gene: TRBJ2-6
v_gene: TRBV9
abundance: NA
d_gene: TRBD2
CDR3nt: TGTGCCAGCAGCGTAGGACAGAATACGATGGGACTAGCGGGATCTGGGGCCAACGTCCTGACTTTC
CDR3aa: CASSVGQNTMGLAGSGANVLTF

j_gene: TRBJ1-2
v_gene: TRBV19
abundance: NA
d_gene: TRBD1
CDR3nt: TGTGCCAGTAGTCACCAGGGGGTATCAGGCGGCTACACCTTC
CDR3aa: CASSHQGVSGGYTF

j_gene: TRBJ1-2
v_gene: TRBV7-9
abundance: NA
d_gene: TRBD1
CDR3nt: TGTGCCAGCAGCTTCGGGACAGGGCATGGCTACACCTTC
CDR3aa: CASSFGTGHGYTF

j_gene: TRBJ2-2
v_gene: TRBV4-1
abundance: NA
d_gene: TRBD2
CDR3nt: TGCGCCAGCAGCCAACCAGGACTAGCGGGTTTGACCGGGGAGCTGTTTTTT
CDR3aa: CASSQPGLAGLTGELFF

j_gene: TRBJ1-1
v_gene: TRBV14
abundance: NA
d_gene: TRBD1
CDR3nt: TGTGCCAGCAGCCACTCCGGGACAGGGGTAGCTGAAGCTTTCTTT
CDR3aa: CASSHSGTGVAEAFF

j_gene: TRBJ1-1
v_gene: TRBV28
abundance: NA
d_gene: NA
CDR3nt: TGTGCCAGCAGTCGGGGGACTCCCAAGGGTGAAGCTTTCTTT
CDR3aa: CASSRGTPKGEAFF

j_gene: TRBJ2-1
v_gene: TRBV6-5
abundance: NA
d_gene: NA
CDR3nt: TGTGCCAGCAGTTACTCACGGGACTCCTACAATGAGCAGTTCTTC
CDR3aa: CASSYSRDSYNEQFF

j_gene: TRBJ2-5
v_gene: TRBV27
abundance: NA
d_gene: NA
CDR3nt: TGTGCCAGCAGTTCCTCTTACGAGACCCAGTACTTC
CDR3aa: CASSSSYETQYF

j_gene: TRBJ2-7
v_gene: TRBV28
abundance: once
d_gene: NA
CDR3nt: TGTGCCAGCAGCCCCTTTTTGGGGATCCCCTACGAGCAGTACTTC
CDR3aa: CASSPFLGIPYEQYF

j_gene: TRBJ1-3
v_gene: TRBV7-9
abundance: NA
d_gene: NA
CDR3nt: TGTGCCAGCAGCCCTAAAATTCTCGGGCGCTTACTTGGAAACACCATATATTTT
CDR3aa: CASSPKILGRLLGNTIYF

j_gene: TRBJ2-1
v_gene: TRBV29-1
abundance: NA
d_gene: NA
CDR3nt: TGCAGCGTTGAAGTTCTAGCGAATGAGCAGTTCTTC
CDR3aa: CSVEVLANEQFF

j_gene: TRBJ2-1
v_gene: TRBV27
abundance: few
d_gene: NA
CDR3nt: TGTGCCAGCAGTTTATGGCAGAATAACAATGAGCAGTTCTTC
CDR3aa: CASSLWQNNNEQFF

j_gene: TRBJ1-4
v_gene: TRBV28
abundance: NA
d_gene: NA
CDR3nt: TGTGCCAGCAGTTTATTAGGCAGAACTTCTGAAAAACTGTTTTTT
CDR3aa: CASSLLGRTSEKLFF

j_gene: TRBJ1-1
v_gene: TRBV5-5
abundance: NA
d_gene: TRBD1
CDR3nt: TGTGCCAGCAGAGGGACAGGGAACATGAACACTGAAGCTTTCTTT
CDR3aa: CASRGTGNMNTEAFF

j_gene: TRBJ2-7
v_gene: TRBV29-1
abundance: NA
d_gene: TRBD2
CDR3nt: TGCAGCGTTGTAGAGGCGGGACTAGCAACCTACGAGCAGTACTTC
CDR3aa: CSVVEAGLATYEQYF

j_gene: TRBJ1-4
v_gene: TRBV5-1
abundance: NA
d_gene: NA
CDR3nt: TGCGCCAGCAGCTTACAGGGAGAGGAAAAACTGTTTTTT
CDR3aa: CASSLQGEEKLFF